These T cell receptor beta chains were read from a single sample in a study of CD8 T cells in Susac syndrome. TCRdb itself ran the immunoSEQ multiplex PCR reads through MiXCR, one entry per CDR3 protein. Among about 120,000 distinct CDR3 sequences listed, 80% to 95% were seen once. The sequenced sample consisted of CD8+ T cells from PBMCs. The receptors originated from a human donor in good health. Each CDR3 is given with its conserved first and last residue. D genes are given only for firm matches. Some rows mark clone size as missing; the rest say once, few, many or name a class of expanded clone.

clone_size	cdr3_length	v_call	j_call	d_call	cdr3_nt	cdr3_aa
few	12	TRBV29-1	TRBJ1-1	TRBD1	TGCAGCGTCACAGGGGGAGAAACTGAAGCTTTCTTT	CSVTGGETEAFF
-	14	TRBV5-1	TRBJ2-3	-	TGCGCCAGCAGCCTCCGTGGCGCTGTGGATACGCAGTATTTT	CASSLRGAVDTQYF
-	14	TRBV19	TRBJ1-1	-	TGTGCCAGTAGTATTATCGGGGGGGTCACTGAAGCTTTCTTT	CASSIIGGVTEAFF
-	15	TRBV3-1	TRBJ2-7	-	TGTGCCAGCAGCCAAGGATGGCCGCCCCTCGGCGAGCAGTACTTC	CASSQGWPPLGEQYF
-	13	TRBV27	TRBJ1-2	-	TGTGCCAGCAGAGAAACAGGATCTTATGGCTACACCTTC	CASRETGSYGYTF
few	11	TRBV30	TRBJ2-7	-	TGTGCCTGGACAGGGTATTACGAGCAGTACTTC	CAWTGYYEQYF
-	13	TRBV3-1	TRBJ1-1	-	TGTGCCAGCAGCCAGGGGCAGGGGACTGAAGCTTTCTTT	CASSQGQGTEAFF
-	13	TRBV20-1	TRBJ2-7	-	TGCAGTGCTAGGGAGGAGGGCCTGTACGAGCAGTACTTC	CSAREEGLYEQYF
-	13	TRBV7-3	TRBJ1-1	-	TGTGCCAGCAGCTTACAGGGGAGTCCTGAAGCTTTCTTT	CASSLQGSPEAFF
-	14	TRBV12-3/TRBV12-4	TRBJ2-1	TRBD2	TGTGCCAGCAGGCCGGGACTAGCGGGGAATGAGCAGTTCTTC	CASRPGLAGNEQFF
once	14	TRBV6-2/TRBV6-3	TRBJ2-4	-	TGTGCCAGCAGTGGCCCTCTTGCCAAAAACATTCAGTACTTC	CASSGPLAKNIQYF
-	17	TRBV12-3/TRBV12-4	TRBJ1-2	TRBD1	TGTGCCAGCAGTTTAAGGGGGCCGGGGCGAGGTAACTATGGCTACACCTTC	CASSLRGPGRGNYGYTF
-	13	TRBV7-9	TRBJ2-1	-	TGTGCCAGCAGTCTTGGTTATGGCAATGAGCAGTTCTTC	CASSLGYGNEQFF
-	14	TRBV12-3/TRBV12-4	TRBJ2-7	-	TGTGCCAGCAGTTTGGACAGTGGGAACTACGAGCAGTACTTC	CASSLDSGNYEQYF
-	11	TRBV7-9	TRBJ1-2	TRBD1	TGTGCCAGTGGACAGGAAGCAGGCTACACCTTC	CASGQEAGYTF
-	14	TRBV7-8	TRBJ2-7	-	TGTGCCAGCGTATGGCAGGGAGTGGCGGGCGAGCAGTACTTC	CASVWQGVAGEQYF
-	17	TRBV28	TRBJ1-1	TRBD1	TGTGCCAGCAGTTTATCGACTTCCTTACAACAGGGGCAGGGAGCTTTCTTT	CASSLSTSLQQGQGAFF
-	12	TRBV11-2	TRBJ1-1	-	TGTGCCAGCAGCATCTCGACCGCTGAAGCTTTCTTT	CASSISTAEAFF
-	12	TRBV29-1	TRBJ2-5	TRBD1	TGCAGCGTGACAGGGGGTGGAGAGACCCAGTACTTC	CSVTGGGETQYF
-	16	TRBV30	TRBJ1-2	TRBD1	TGTACCTGGAGTGTACTGTTGACAGGGGCGAACTATGGCTACACCTTC	CTWSVLLTGANYGYTF
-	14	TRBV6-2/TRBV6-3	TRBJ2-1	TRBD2	TGTGCCAGCAGTTACTTATCGGCGGGAGACAGGCAGTTCTTC	CASSYLSAGDRQFF
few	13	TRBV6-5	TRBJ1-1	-	TGTGCCAGCATCCAGCTAGGGGAGACTGAAGCTTTCTTT	CASIQLGETEAFF
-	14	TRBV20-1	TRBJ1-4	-	TGCAGTGCTTCCGACGGACCAGCGCGGGAAAAACTGTTTTTT	CSASDGPAREKLFF
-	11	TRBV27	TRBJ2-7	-	TGTGCCAGCAGGCAGACAGAAGTCTGGATCTTC	CASRQTEVWIF
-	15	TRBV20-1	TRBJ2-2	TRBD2	TGCAGTGCTCCCGGCAGGACTAGCGGGACCGGGGAGCTGTTTTTT	CSAPGRTSGTGELFF
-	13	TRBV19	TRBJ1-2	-	TGTGCCAGTACAGGGGCCCCGGAGAATGGCTACACCTTC	CASTGAPENGYTF
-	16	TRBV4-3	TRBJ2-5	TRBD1	TGCGCCAGCAGCCCCGGACAGGGGGGGACCCAAGAGACCCAGTACTTC	CASSPGQGGTQETQYF
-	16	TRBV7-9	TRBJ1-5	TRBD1	TGTGCCAGCAGCTCAGGACAGGGGGGGAGTTATCAGCCCCAGCATTTT	CASSSGQGGSYQPQHF
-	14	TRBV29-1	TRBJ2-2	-	TGCAGCGTTGAAGATGGAGTTCAGGCCGGGGAGCTGTTTTTT	CSVEDGVQAGELFF
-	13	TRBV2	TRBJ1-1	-	TGTGCCACCACCAAGGGGGTTATCACTGAAGCTTTCTTT	CATTKGVITEAFF
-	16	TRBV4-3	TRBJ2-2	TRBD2	TGCGCCAGCAGCCCGGGACCGGGAGGGCGCGACGGGGAGCTGTTTTTT	CASSPGPGGRDGELFF
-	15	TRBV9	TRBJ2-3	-	TGTGCCAGCAGCCCGCCACGGGGACGCACAGATACGCAGTATTTT	CASSPPRGRTDTQYF
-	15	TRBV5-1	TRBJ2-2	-	TGCGCCAGCAGCTTGGCGACGACAAACACCGGGGAGCTGTTTTTT	CASSLATTNTGELFF
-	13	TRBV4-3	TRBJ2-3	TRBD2	TGCGCCAGCAGCCGTAGCGGGATCGATACGCAGTATTTT	CASSRSGIDTQYF
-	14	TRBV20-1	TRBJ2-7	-	TGCAGTGCTAAACGCGACTTGCACTCCTACGAGCAGTACTTC	CSAKRDLHSYEQYF
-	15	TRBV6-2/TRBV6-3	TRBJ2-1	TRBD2	TGTGCCAGCATGGCGGGAGGGCCTGGATACAATGAGCAGTTCTTC	CASMAGGPGYNEQFF
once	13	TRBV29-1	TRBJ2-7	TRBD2	TGCAGCGTCGTACTAGCGGGAGCCTACGAGCAGTACTTC	CSVVLAGAYEQYF
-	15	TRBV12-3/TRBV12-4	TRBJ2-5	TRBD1	TGTGCCAGCAGTTTTACAGGGGTAAATCAAGAGACCCAGTACTTC	CASSFTGVNQETQYF
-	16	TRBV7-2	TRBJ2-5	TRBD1	TGTGCCAGCAGCTCTCTCCCCCAAGGGGGCCGGGAGACCCAGTACTTC	CASSSLPQGGRETQYF
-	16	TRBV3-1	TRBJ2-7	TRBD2	TGTGCCAGCAGCCAAGATGGGGGACTAGTGACCTACGAGCAGTACTTC	CASSQDGGLVTYEQYF
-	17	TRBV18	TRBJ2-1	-	TGTGCCAGCTCACTTCTCACAGCGGAGATCTCCTACAATGAGCAGTTCTTC	CASSLLTAEISYNEQFF
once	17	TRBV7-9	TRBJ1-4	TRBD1	TGTGCCAGCAGCTTAGCGCCCGGACAGGCGATTGATGAAAAACTGTTTTTT	CASSLAPGQAIDEKLFF
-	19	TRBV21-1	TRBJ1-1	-	TGTGCCAGCAGCAAAAAAACGAAGCCAGGCAGGGGGCGGTGCACTGAAGCTTTCTTT	CASSKKTKPGRGRCTEAFF
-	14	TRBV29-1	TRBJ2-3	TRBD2	TGCAGCGGACGGACTAGCGGGAGCTCAGATACGCAGTATTTT	CSGRTSGSSDTQYF
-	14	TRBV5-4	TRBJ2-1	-	TGTGCCAGCAGGTGGGACCTTAACAACAATGAGCAGTTCTTC	CASRWDLNNNEQFF
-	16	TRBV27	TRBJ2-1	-	TGTGCCAGCAGACGAGGGGGAGGAACCTCCTACAATGAGCAGTTCTTC	CASRRGGGTSYNEQFF
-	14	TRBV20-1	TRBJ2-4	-	TGCAGTGCTAGCTCGGGACTTAGGGAAAACATTCAGTACTTC	CSASSGLRENIQYF